This TCR beta chain was identified in a study of blood T cell repertoires in COVID-19. Study summary: Donors in the United States, Italy and Spain gave samples during acute or convalescent COVID-19. PBMCs, B-cell-depleted T cells, or T cells were the source of the cDNA or gDNA that made up the material.

Original analysis: From reference gene primer amplification, estimates of nucleated cell counts were derived. The assay was immunoSEQ multiplex PCR, and TCRdb's table has in-frame clones only and misses some. The DNA was the basis for D and trimming; V, J and clone size are from that table. This sample has 200,000 to 250,000 clones, with around nine tenths found just once. The ends were cut back, 7 bases at V and 4 bases at J, with 18 bases in the middle. The CDR3 runs 14 residues. Germline assignment: CDR1 SQVTM and CDR2 ANQGSEA. This chain connects TRBV29-1 to TRBJ2-3; D possibly corresponds to TRBD2 (7 bases). The specimen was peripheral blood. This sequence originates from a man between 18 and 29 years old with active or convalescent COVID-19. The CDR3 here is CSAEGGRDADTQYF. The CDR3 bases are TGCAGCGCCGAGGGGGGGCGGGATGCAGATACGCAGTATTTT.